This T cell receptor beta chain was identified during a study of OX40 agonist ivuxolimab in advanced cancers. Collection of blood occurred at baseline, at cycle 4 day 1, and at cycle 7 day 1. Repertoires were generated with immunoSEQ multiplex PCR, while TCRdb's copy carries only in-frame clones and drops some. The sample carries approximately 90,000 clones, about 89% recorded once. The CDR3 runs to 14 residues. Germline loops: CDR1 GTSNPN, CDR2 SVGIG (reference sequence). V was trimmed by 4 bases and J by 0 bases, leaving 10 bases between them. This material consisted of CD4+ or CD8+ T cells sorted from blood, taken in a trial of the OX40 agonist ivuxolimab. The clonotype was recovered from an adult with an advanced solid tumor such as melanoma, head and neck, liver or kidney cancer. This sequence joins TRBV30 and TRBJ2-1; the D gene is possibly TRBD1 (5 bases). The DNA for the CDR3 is TGTGCCTGGATGGGGCTCCCCTCCTACAATGAGCAGTTCTTC. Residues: CAWMGLPSYNEQFF.